A selection of T cell receptor beta chains follows, all from one sample in a study of blood T cell repertoires in COVID-19. The repertoire was sequenced with immunoSEQ multiplex PCR; TCRdb's copy has only in-frame clones and lacks some. The profile shows 200,000 to 250,000 clones, 82% of them singletons. What was sequenced was peripheral blood. The source of these receptors is a woman of 80 years or more with COVID-19, enrolled during active disease. CDR3s include the opening cysteine and the closing phenylalanine or tryptophan. Each record gives: CDR3 length, V gene, J gene, CDR3 protein.

15	TRBV18	TRBJ2-3	CASLDSGGDTDTQYF
18	TRBV6-6	TRBJ2-3	CASSPRGLAGGFTDTQYF
12	TRBV30	TRBJ1-2	CAWSVRADGYTF
12	TRBV6-5	TRBJ2-7	CASRTTGYEQYF
16	TRBV7-7	TRBJ2-5	CASRPGQGYVGETQYF
14	TRBV2	TRBJ1-2	CASIREQGADGYTF
14	TRBV2	TRBJ2-7	CASVRDRGVYEQYF
14	TRBV20-1	TRBJ1-2	CSASTGLRRGGYTF
13	TRBV6-6	TRBJ2-1	CASRPTGFNEQFF
16	TRBV19	TRBJ2-3	CASTSTRKGKFGTQYF
12	TRBV7-9	TRBJ2-7	CASSLDFYEQYF
15	TRBV2	TRBJ1-6	CATQNGRGKNSPLHF
16	TRBV4-1	TRBJ1-1	CASSHHTGGLNTEAFF
13	TRBV29-1	TRBJ1-1	CSVFGQRNTEAFF
15	TRBV5-1	TRBJ2-1	CASSVGTSGYNEQFF
15	TRBV7-2	TRBJ1-1	CASSLGAGLNTEAFF
14	TRBV5-1	TRBJ2-3	CASSLARGEDTQYF
15	TRBV6-2/TRBV6-3	TRBJ2-7	CASSYPGKRGDEQYF
14	TRBV19	TRBJ1-3	CASSLLGDGNTIYF
13	TRBV5-1	TRBJ1-1	CASSSAGNTEAFF
15	TRBV18	TRBJ1-1	CASSAQTGLGTEAFF
17	TRBV14	TRBJ2-2	CASSQDRTLSNTGELFF
17	TRBV18	TRBJ2-1	CASSPWGGQGARNEQFF
14	TRBV18	TRBJ1-5	CASSSQTLNQPQHF
16	TRBV9	TRBJ2-3	CASSVGGTSVTDTQYF
16	TRBV7-8	TRBJ1-5	CASSPAGTAGGQPQHF